The 15 T cell receptor beta chains reported below all come from one sample, sequenced in a study of blood T cell repertoires in COVID-19. Produced via immunoSEQ multiplex PCR; TCRdb's table is partial and in-frame only. The table has more than 100,000 clones, 87% seen once. The sample comprised peripheral blood. The receptors stem from a human donor in a cohort sampled during active COVID-19.

The chain has TRBV20-1 and TRBJ1-2; D perhaps matches TRBD1 (6 bases). In germline, CDR1 is DFQATT, CDR2 SNEGSKA (reference sequence). The V end lost 6 bases, the J end lost 7 bases, and 12 bases lay between the germline ends. The CDR3 runs to 11 residues. The CDR3 region has the DNA TGCAGTGCCATTAGGGGGGGTGGCTACACCTTC. It is translated as CSAIRGGGYTF.

The V and J genes are TRBV9 and TRBJ2-1; D is possibly TRBD1 (6 bases). V was clipped by 4 bases and J by 6 bases, with 20 bases between them. Germline loops: CDR1 SGDLS, CDR2 YYNGEE. This CDR3 spans 16 amino acids. DNA of the CDR3: TGTGCCAGCAGCTCCGAAGGGGGTCAGTTCGTCAATGAGCAGTTCTTC. Its protein is CASSSEGGQFVNEQFF.

The chain carries TRBV28 and TRBJ2-7; the D gene is possibly TRBD2 (5 bases). Between the trimmed V and J ends, which lost 2 bases and 3 bases, there was a span of 8 bases. CDR3 size: 13 residues. Germline-derived CDR1 and CDR2 are MDHEN and SYDVKM. CDR3 in amino acids: CASSLRGFYEQYF. The CDR3 nucleotides read TGTGCCAGCAGTTTAAGAGGGTTCTACGAGCAGTACTTC.

The J gene is TRBJ2-1, the V gene TRBV10-3; 7 bases are a match to TRBD2. Germline loops: CDR1 ENHRY, CDR2 SYGVKD. The ends lost 6 bases at V and 0 bases at J; junction bases unmatched: 8. The CDR3 runs to 16 residues. CDR3 in amino acids: CAIRASSGSSYNEQFF. The CDR3 DNA follows: TGTGCCATCAGGGCGTCTAGCGGCAGCTCCTACAATGAGCAGTTCTTC.

This clone occurred a few times. V gene TRBV5-1 combines with J gene TRBJ2-5; D is perhaps TRBD1 (5 bases). V lost 0 bases and J lost 1, with 13 bases in between. The CDR3 totals 16 residues. Per germline, CDR1 SGHRS and CDR2 YFSETQ. The CDR3 DNA sequence: TGCGCCAGCAGCTTGGGAGACAGCTCCCTCCAAGAGACCCAGTACTTC. Its protein product is CASSLGDSSLQETQYF. The whole variable domain, remainder taken from reference TRBV5-1 and TRBJ2-5, is KAGVTQTPRYLIKTRGQQVTLSCSPISGHRSVSWYQQTPGQGLQFLFEYFSETQRNKGNFPGRFSGRQFSNSRSEMNVSTLELGDSALYLCASSLGDSSLQETQYFGPGTRLLVL.

The gene calls are TRBV28 and TRBJ2-2; TRBD2 is a possible D gene (6 bases). CDR1 is MDHEN and CDR2 is SYDVKM in the germline V gene. CDR3 length: 15 residues. Trimming pared 6 bases from V and 1 base from J, leaving 12 bases between. CDR3 in DNA: TGTGCCAGCAGAAAGGGAGGAATGAACACCGGGGAGCTGTTTTTT. Translation gives CASRKGGMNTGELFF.

This chain links TRBV27 with TRBJ2-7; 7 nucleotides agree with TRBD2. This CDR3 has 14 amino acids. Looked up from germline, CDR1 is MNHEY and CDR2 is SMNVEV (reference sequence). J lost 0 bases, V lost 6 bases, and 5 bases had no gene match. CDR3 nucleotide sequence: TGTGCCAGCAGCATGGAGCGGGGCTCCTACGAGCAGTACTTC. Translation: CASSMERGSYEQYF.

The chain is built from TRBV6-5 and TRBJ1-5, with D perhaps matching TRBD1 (6 bases). Germline lookup yields CDR1 MNHEY and CDR2 SVGAGI. The germline V and J ends were trimmed by 0 bases and 7 bases, with 13 bases remaining between them. This CDR3 is 15 amino acids long. The DNA of the CDR3 is TGTGCCAGCAGTTACTCTGGGGGCCCAGCGCAGCCCCAGCATTTT. This codes for CASSYSGGPAQPQHF.

This CDR3 is CASSPTTSGTYEQYF. The CDR3 bases are TGCGCCAGCAGCCCGACGACTAGCGGGACGTACGAGCAGTACTTC. The chain links TRBV5-1 to TRBJ2-7; 11 nucleotides agree with TRBD2. J gave up 4 bases and V 4 bases, and 7 bases lay outside the gene matches. Per the germline V gene, CDR1 is SGHRS and CDR2 is YFSETQ. CDR3 length equals 15 residues.

J is TRBJ1-6 and V is TRBV15; 9 positions match TRBD1. V dropped 1 base and J dropped 8; count of bases not matched to a gene: 9. The CDR3 extends over 17 amino acids. Germline V CDR1 and CDR2: LNHNV, YYDKDF (reference sequence). In nucleotides, the CDR3 is TGTGCCACCAGCAGAGGAGGACAAAGGACAGGGGATTCACCCCTCCACTTT. Amino acids: CATSRGGQRTGDSPLHF.

V usage is TRBV14 and J usage is TRBJ1-1; 8 positions match TRBD1. J lost 3 bases, V lost 6 bases, and 6 bases had no gene match. Germline V gene sequence: CDR1 SGHDN, CDR2 FVKESK. The CDR3 length is 14 residues. DNA of the CDR3: TGTGCCAGCAGTGTCAGGGGGCGTTACACTGAAGCTTTCTTT. Protein sequence: CASSVRGRYTEAFF.

The V and J genes are TRBV5-1 and TRBJ2-3; D may be TRBD1 (6 bases). V was pared by 2 bases and J by 6 bases, with 19 bases between. This CDR3 is built from 16 residues. CDR1 SGHRS and CDR2 YFSETQ come from the germline V gene. The CDR3 loop reads CASSFTTGHILDTQYF. The CDR3 DNA reads as TGCGCCAGCAGCTTTACCACGGGACATATTCTTGATACGCAGTATTTT.

This chain uses TRBV19 with TRBJ2-2; a weak D match, TRBD2 (6 bases). Between the trimmed V and J ends, which lost 3 bases and 5 bases, there was a span of 16 bases. This CDR3 is built from 16 residues. Germline V gene sequence: CDR1 LNHDA, CDR2 SQIVND (reference sequence). CDR3: CASSIMGGIGTGELFF. In DNA, the CDR3 is TGTGCCAGTAGTATCATGGGGGGAATTGGGACCGGGGAGCTGTTTTTT.

The V call is TRBV7-2, the J call TRBJ2-7; no reliable D call. CDR3 size: 13 residues. Germline V gene sequence: CDR1 SGHTA, CDR2 FQGNSA. The V and J ends lost 3 bases and 5 bases respectively, with 11 bases between them. The CDR3 region is CASSFWAGNEQYF. In nucleotides, the CDR3 is TGTGCCAGCAGCTTCTGGGCAGGAAACGAGCAGTACTTC. Full variable domain (missing parts from reference TRBV7-2 and TRBJ2-7): GAGVSQSPSNKVTEKGKDVELRCDPISGHTALYWYRQSLGQGLEFLIYFQGNSAPDKSGLPSDRFSAERTGGSVSTLTIQRTQQEDSAVYLCASSFWAGNEQYFGPGTRLTVT.

The chain is built from TRBV27 and TRBJ2-4; TRBD1 is a possible D gene (6 bases). Trimming took off 2 bases at V and 6 bases at J, with 8 bases between the two ends. CDR1 and CDR2 (germline): MNHEY, SMNVEV (reference sequence). The CDR3 consists of 13 residues. The CDR3 nucleotides read TGTGCCAGCAGTTTAGTACAGGGAAACATTCAGTACTTC. This translates into CASSLVQGNIQYF.